A selection of T cell receptor beta chains follows, all from one sample in a study of OX40 agonist ivuxolimab in advanced cancers. Assay used: immunoSEQ multiplex PCR; TCRdb lists only in-frame clones, some missing. In the table there are about 81,000 clones, around nine tenths of which are singletons. The sample in question was CD4+ or CD8+ T cells sorted from blood, obtained in a trial of the OX40 agonist ivuxolimab. These receptors were collected from an adult with an advanced solid tumor such as melanoma, head and neck, liver or kidney cancer. Each CDR3 is given with its conserved first and last residue. The order of the fields is V gene, D gene, J gene, clone size, CDR3 protein, CDR3 DNA. The D gene is left open where the match is weak. Size is stated for part of the rows, as once, few or many counts, or as a class when the clone is expanded.

TRBV5-1	TRBD1	TRBJ1-5	NA	CASSLSTGVNQPQHF	TGCGCCAGCAGCTTGTCGACAGGGGTAAATCAGCCCCAGCATTTT
TRBV6-1	NA	TRBJ2-7	NA	CASRIGGPSYEQYF	TGTGCCAGCAGGATTGGGGGACCCTCCTACGAGCAGTACTTC
TRBV7-3	NA	TRBJ2-1	once	CASGNSGAGEQFF	TGTGCCAGCGGTAATTCGGGGGCAGGCGAGCAGTTCTTC
TRBV5-4	NA	TRBJ1-2	NA	CASSFGDYGYTF	TGTGCCAGCAGCTTCGGAGATTATGGCTACACCTTC
TRBV7-2	NA	TRBJ1-4	NA	CASSTQRTTNEKLFF	TGTGCCAGCAGCACTCAGAGGACAACTAATGAAAAACTGTTTTTT
TRBV6-6	TRBD2	TRBJ2-1	NA	CATATSGGASQFF	TGTGCCACCGCTACTAGCGGGGGGGCCTCACAGTTCTTC
TRBV11-3	NA	TRBJ2-1	NA	CASSLGVEIVGRNEQFF	TGTGCCAGCAGCTTAGGGGTGGAAATAGTGGGGAGAAATGAGCAGTTCTTC
TRBV28	TRBD2	TRBJ2-6	once	CASSGGGSPFSGANVLTF	TGTGCCAGCAGTGGGGGGGGATCCCCCTTCTCTGGGGCCAACGTCCTGACTTTC
TRBV7-9	NA	TRBJ1-4	NA	CASSPGRPVGEKLFF	TGTGCCAGCAGCCCCGGACGGCCGGTTGGTGAAAAACTGTTTTTT
TRBV6-1	NA	TRBJ1-1	NA	CASSGWRDTEAFF	TGTGCCAGCAGTGGATGGAGGGACACTGAAGCTTTCTTT
TRBV11-3	TRBD1	TRBJ2-2	NA	CASSFSQGTAFTGELFF	TGTGCCAGCAGCTTCTCCCAGGGGACAGCCTTCACCGGGGAGCTGTTTTTT
TRBV5-1	NA	TRBJ2-5	NA	CASSQTGTAEETQYF	TGCGCCAGCAGCCAGACCGGGACGGCGGAAGAGACCCAGTACTTC
TRBV9	NA	TRBJ1-4	NA	CASSEGSREKLFF	TGTGCCAGCAGCGAGGGGAGTCGAGAAAAACTGTTTTTT
TRBV5-4	NA	TRBJ1-4	NA	CASSLGGARVDEKLFF	TGTGCCAGCAGCTTGGGTGGGGCTAGGGTCGATGAAAAACTGTTTTTT
TRBV6-1	NA	TRBJ1-1	NA	CASSEDPRRGAFF	TGTGCCAGCAGTGAAGATCCCCGTCGAGGGGCTTTCTTT
TRBV5-8	NA	TRBJ2-3	NA	CASSPWDTFTDTQYF	TGTGCCAGCAGCCCGTGGGACACCTTCACAGATACGCAGTATTTT
TRBV11-2	NA	TRBJ1-1	NA	CASSFQNMNTEAFF	TGTGCCAGCAGCTTTCAGAATATGAACACTGAAGCTTTCTTT
TRBV25-1	NA	TRBJ2-7	NA	CASFSDLSYEQYF	TGTGCCAGTTTCTCGGACCTTTCCTACGAGCAGTACTTC
TRBV2	NA	TRBJ2-3	NA	CASEEGRTQYF	TGTGCCAGCGAAGAGGGGCGTACGCAGTATTTT
TRBV5-1	TRBD1	TRBJ2-5	NA	CASSWGQGQQETQYF	TGCGCCAGCAGCTGGGGACAGGGCCAACAAGAGACCCAGTACTTC
TRBV27	TRBD1	TRBJ1-2	once	CASSSMGQATNYGYTF	TGTGCCAGCAGCTCCATGGGACAGGCGACGAACTATGGCTACACCTTC
TRBV7-2	NA	TRBJ1-1	once	CASSVYTEAFF	TGTGCCAGCAGCGTATACACTGAAGCTTTCTTT
TRBV5-5	NA	TRBJ2-2	NA	CASSLGNANTGELFF	TGTGCCAGCAGCTTGGGAAACGCAAACACCGGGGAGCTGTTTTTT
TRBV16	NA	TRBJ2-5	NA	CASSRRRGPQETQYF	TGTGCCAGCAGCCGCAGGAGGGGGCCGCAAGAGACCCAGTACTTC
TRBV2	NA	TRBJ2-1	NA	CASGVSYNEQFF	TGTGCCAGCGGGGTCTCCTACAATGAGCAGTTCTTC
TRBV25-1	NA	TRBJ2-1	NA	CASSEPGDSSYNEQFF	TGTGCCAGCAGTGAACCGGGAGACAGTTCCTACAATGAGCAGTTCTTC
TRBV19	TRBD2	TRBJ2-5	once	CASSSPATSGEETQYF	TGTGCCAGTAGTAGTCCAGCCACTAGCGGAGAAGAGACCCAGTACTTC
TRBV7-9	TRBD1	TRBJ1-3	NA	CASTLGQMYSGNTIYF	TGTGCCAGCACTCTGGGACAGATGTACTCTGGAAACACCATATATTTT
TRBV11-2	NA	TRBJ1-2	NA	CASSPYKVLNYGYTF	TGTGCCAGCAGCCCCTACAAGGTGTTGAACTATGGCTACACCTTC
TRBV7-2	NA	TRBJ2-7	NA	CASSLDRTYEQYF	TGTGCCAGCAGCTTAGACAGAACCTACGAGCAGTACTTC
TRBV7-9	TRBD2	TRBJ2-3	NA	CASSTGLADTQYF	TGTGCCAGCAGCACCGGACTAGCAGATACGCAGTATTTT
TRBV18	NA	TRBJ2-7	few	CASSPSKGNSYEQYF	TGTGCCAGCTCACCAAGTAAGGGAAACTCCTACGAGCAGTACTTC
TRBV6-6	NA	TRBJ1-1	NA	CASAPFPHREAFF	TGTGCCAGCGCCCCGTTTCCCCATCGAGAAGCTTTCTTT
TRBV27	NA	TRBJ1-2	few	CASSLTGPDDYGYTF	TGTGCCAGCAGTCTTACAGGTCCCGACGACTATGGCTACACCTTC
TRBV6-5	NA	TRBJ1-2	NA	CASSQKNGPNYGYTF	TGTGCCAGCAGCCAAAAGAACGGCCCTAACTATGGCTACACCTTC
TRBV10-3	NA	TRBJ2-7	NA	CAISESMALLDYEQYF	TGTGCCATCAGTGAGTCGATGGCACTTCTTGACTACGAGCAGTACTTC
TRBV5-6	NA	TRBJ2-3	NA	CASSPKWGATSTDTQYF	TGTGCCAGCAGCCCAAAGTGGGGGGCCACCAGCACAGATACGCAGTATTTT
TRBV6-6	NA	TRBJ1-1	NA	CASSPPGGNTEAFF	TGTGCCAGCAGTCCCCCGGGGGGGAACACTGAAGCTTTCTTT
TRBV6-7	NA	TRBJ1-1	NA	CASSLAANTEAFF	TGTGCCAGCAGTTTGGCAGCCAACACTGAAGCTTTCTTT
TRBV19	NA	TRBJ1-4	NA	CASSISATNEKLFF	TGTGCCAGTAGTATTTCTGCAACTAATGAAAAACTGTTTTTT
TRBV19	NA	TRBJ1-2	once	CASSPGGQGYGYTF	TGTGCCAGTAGTCCTGGGGGACAAGGTTATGGCTACACCTTC
TRBV7-3	NA	TRBJ2-7	NA	CASSLDWGGDEQYF	TGTGCCAGCAGCTTAGACTGGGGCGGGGACGAGCAGTACTTC
TRBV14	NA	TRBJ2-5	NA	CASSQSVETQYF	TGTGCCAGCAGCCAATCAGTCGAGACCCAGTACTTC
TRBV29-1	NA	TRBJ2-3	NA	CSAPGGAPDTQYF	TGCAGCGCTCCAGGGGGGGCCCCAGATACGCAGTATTTT
TRBV7-8	NA	TRBJ2-3	once	CASSAQWGSTDTQYF	TGTGCCAGCAGCGCACAGTGGGGGAGCACAGATACGCAGTATTTT
TRBV7-2	NA	TRBJ1-2	NA	CASSLGGLNYGYTF	TGTGCCAGCAGCTTAGGGGGATTGAACTATGGCTACACCTTC
TRBV7-2	NA	TRBJ1-3	NA	CASSQAGALGNTIYF	TGTGCCAGCAGCCAAGCAGGGGCGTTAGGAAACACCATATATTTT
TRBV9	NA	TRBJ2-1	NA	CASSPGRPKVAPFF	TGTGCCAGCTCCCCTGGGAGGCCAAAGGTCGCTCCGTTCTTC